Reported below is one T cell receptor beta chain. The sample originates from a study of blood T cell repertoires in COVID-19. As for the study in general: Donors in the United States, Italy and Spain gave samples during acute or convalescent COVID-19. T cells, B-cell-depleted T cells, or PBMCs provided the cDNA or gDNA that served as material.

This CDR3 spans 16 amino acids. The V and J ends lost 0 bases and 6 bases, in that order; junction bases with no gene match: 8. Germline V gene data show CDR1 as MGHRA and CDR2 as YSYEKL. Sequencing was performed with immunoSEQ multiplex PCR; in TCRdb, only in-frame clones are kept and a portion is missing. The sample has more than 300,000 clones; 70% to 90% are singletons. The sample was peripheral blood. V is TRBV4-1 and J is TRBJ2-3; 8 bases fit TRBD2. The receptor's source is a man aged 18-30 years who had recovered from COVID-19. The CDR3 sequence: CASSQDVAGRLDTQYF. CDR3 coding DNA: TGCGCCAGCAGCCAAGACGTAGCGGGAAGGTTGGATACGCAGTATTTT.